One T cell receptor beta chain is described in this entry. The sample contains more than one DNA sequence encoding this CDR3. Between the trimmed V and J ends, which lost 1 base and 0 bases, there was a span of 6 bases. Germline lookup yields CDR1 SNHLY and CDR2 FYNNEI. The CDR3 consists of 15 residues. In terms of age and location, participants ranged from roughly 18 to 95 years and lived in about two dozen US areas. In the original processing: How many nucleated cells were present was estimated from reference gene primer amplification. Sequencing used immunoSEQ multiplex PCR; TCRdb keeps in-frame clones, though not all of them. V and J calls and clone size come straight from that table; D and trimming were deduced from the DNA. This table holds around 200,000 clones, roughly 90% found once. This record belongs to a study of blood T cell repertoires in COVID-19. Study details: Acute-phase and convalescent COVID-19 samples originated in the United States, Italy and Spain.

Source material: PBMCs or T cells enriched from blood (not recorded which). The chain links TRBV2 to TRBJ1-4; D is uncertain. The source of this sequence is a woman aged 25 to 45 who had been exposed to COVID-19. CDR3 protein: CASSEVGATNEKLFF. CDR3 sequence (DNA): TGTGCCAGCAGTGAAGTGGGCGCAACTAATGAAAAACTGTTTTTT.